The 13 T cell receptor beta chains reported below all come from one sample, sequenced in a study of T cell responses to AZD1222 COVID-19 vaccine. TCRdb keeps only in-frame clones here, not all; method: immunoSEQ multiplex PCR. Of under 200,000 clones in the sample, around 87% were seen once. The sample was peripheral blood, taken 28 days after the second AZD1222 dose. Receptors originate from an adult who received the AZD1222 COVID-19 vaccine.

This chain links TRBV3-1 (or the pseudogene TRBV3-2) with TRBJ1-3, with D uncertain. V was clipped by 4 bases and J by 10 bases, with 11 bases between them. This CDR3 region has 12 residues. CDR1 and CDR2 from the germline V gene are LGHDT and YNNKEL (reference sequence). Here the CDR3 reads CASSPLGGTIYF. The CDR3 coding sequence is TGTGCCAGCAGCCCTCTCGGCGGGACCATATATTTT.

The V call is TRBV7-9, the J call TRBJ1-1; TRBD1 might be the D (6 bases). Trimming stripped 2 bases from V and 3 bases from J, with 10 bases between. Germline CDR1 is SEHNR and CDR2 is FQNEAQ (reference sequence). The CDR3 totals 14 residues. The CDR3 is CASSLRGGDTEAFF. The CDR3 nucleotides are TGTGCCAGCAGCTTACGGGGGGGCGACACTGAAGCTTTCTTT. The whole variable domain, filled in from reference TRBV7-9 and TRBJ1-1, reads DTGVSQNPRHKITKRGQNVTFRCDPISEHNRLYWYRQTLGQGPEFLTYFQNEAQLEKSRLLSDRFSAERPKGSFSTLEIQRTEQGDSAMYLCASSLRGGDTEAFFGQGTRLTVV.

This clone has a single count. The V and J genes are TRBV9 and TRBJ1-4, with 8 bases matching TRBD1. This CDR3 contains 15 residues. Germline CDR1 reads SGDLS; CDR2 reads YYNGEE. Unmatched junction bases numbered 10, after V lost 4 bases and J lost 8 bases. CDR3 protein: CASSPGQGDPEKLFF. DNA for the CDR3: TGTGCCAGCAGCCCCGGACAGGGAGACCCCGAAAAACTGTTTTTT.

The V gene is TRBV13, the J gene TRBJ2-1, with 9 bases lining up with TRBD1. V gave up 5 bases and J gave up 7 bases; unmatched junction bases: 9. This CDR3 contains 15 residues. The germline V gene encodes CDR1 PRHDT and CDR2 FYEKMQ (reference sequence). CDR3 protein: CASSGGTGIKNEQFF. In DNA form, the CDR3 reads TGTGCCAGCAGCGGCGGGACAGGGATTAAAAATGAGCAGTTCTTC.

This clone appeared a single time. The gene calls are TRBV5-1 and TRBJ1-2; 9 bases agree with TRBD1. V was clipped by 4 bases and J by 7 bases; unmatched bases: 2. There are 12 residues in the CDR3. CDR1 and CDR2 from the germline V gene are SGHRS and YFSETQ. The DNA of the CDR3 is TGCGCCAGCAGCCTACAGGGGGCTGGCTACACCTTC. Encoded protein: CASSLQGAGYTF. Using reference TRBV5-1 and TRBJ1-2 for the parts outside the CDR3, the full variable domain is KAGVTQTPRYLIKTRGQQVTLSCSPISGHRSVSWYQQTPGQGLQFLFEYFSETQRNKGNFPGRFSGRQFSNSRSEMNVSTLELGDSALYLCASSLQGAGYTFGSGTRLTVV.

V and J are TRBV10-3 and TRBJ2-5; D tentatively reads TRBD1 or TRBD2 (5 bases each). The V and J ends lost 5 bases and 3 bases respectively, with 13 bases between them. The CDR3 totals 14 residues. Looked up from germline, CDR1 is ENHRY and CDR2 is SYGVKD. CDR3 sequence (DNA): TGTGCCATCAGTCGGAAACAGGAGGAAGAGACCCAGTACTTC. Translating it yields CAISRKQEEETQYF.

The chain joins TRBV4-3 to TRBJ2-1; 8 bases map to TRBD2. J lost 3 bases, V lost 0 bases, and 1 base had no gene match. The CDR3 contains 15 residues. Germline V lookup: CDR1 LGHNA, CDR2 YSLEER. DNA for the CDR3: TGCGCCAGCAGCCAAGAAGCGGGGGTCTACAATGAGCAGTTCTTC. It encodes CASSQEAGVYNEQFF.

V usage is TRBV24-1 and J usage is TRBJ1-2; D might be TRBD1 (5 bases). Trimming took off 0 bases at V and 8 bases at J, with 9 bases between the two ends. CDR3 size: 13 residues. Germline V gene data show CDR1 as KGHDR and CDR2 as SFDVKD. CDR3 in DNA: TGTGCCACCAGTGATTTGCAGGGTGGCGGCTACACCTTC. Its protein is CATSDLQGGGYTF.

The chain recombines TRBV9 with TRBJ2-3; the D is unclear. Germline V gene sequence: CDR1 SGDLS, CDR2 YYNGEE. CDR3 length: 15 residues. V lost 1 base and J 3 bases, leaving 12 bases between the germline ends. The DNA for the CDR3 is TGTGCCAGCAGCGTAACCGGCCGGGTTACAGATACGCAGTATTTT. Translation gives CASSVTGRVTDTQYF.

The rearrangement links TRBV2 to TRBJ1-1; no clear D gene. Germline CDR1 SNHLY, CDR2 FYNNEI. Trimming took 5 bases from V and 4 from J, leaving 23 bases between them. CDR3 length equals 17 residues. The CDR3 bases are TGTGCCAGCAGTTTCAATAGGGATGGGATAGGAGGCACTGAAGCTTTCTTT. This gives the protein CASSFNRDGIGGTEAFF.

The J gene is TRBJ2-1, the V gene TRBV11-2; D remains unclear. V gave up 8 bases and J gave up 7 bases, with 12 bases separating them. Per the germline V gene, CDR1 is SGHAT and CDR2 is FQNNGV. The CDR3 is 12 residues long. CDR3 protein: CASAVMTNEQFF. The CDR3 DNA sequence: TGTGCCAGCGCGGTGATGACGAATGAGCAGTTCTTC. The complete variable domain, with remaining parts taken from reference TRBV11-2 and TRBJ2-1, reads EAGVAQSPRYKIIEKRQSVAFWCNPISGHATLYWYQQILGQGPKLLIQFQNNGVVDDSQLPKDRFSAERLKGVDSTLKIQPAKLEDSAVYLCASAVMTNEQFFGPGTRLTVL.

This clone was seen a single time. This chain joins TRBV7-2 and TRBJ1-2, with D possibly TRBD1 on 5 matching bases. Germline loops: CDR1 SGHTA, CDR2 FQGNSA. The length of the CDR3 is 16 residues. The V end lost 0 bases, the J end lost 2 bases, and 13 bases lay between the germline ends. CDR3 sequence reads: CASSLADDRGNYGYTF. Here the CDR3 DNA reads TGTGCCAGCAGCTTAGCGGACGACCGGGGGAACTATGGCTACACCTTC. Filled out from reference TRBV7-2 and TRBJ1-2, the complete variable domain reads GAGVSQSPSNKVTEKGKDVELRCDPISGHTALYWYRQSLGQGLEFLIYFQGNSAPDKSGLPSDRFSAERTGGSVSTLTIQRTQQEDSAVYLCASSLADDRGNYGYTFGSGTRLTVV.

V is TRBV5-1 and J is TRBJ1-1; 10 bases are shared with TRBD1. This CDR3 has 17 amino acids. Germline V gene sequence: CDR1 SGHRS, CDR2 YFSETQ. The V and J ends lost 6 bases and 4 bases, in that order; junction bases with no gene match: 15. The DNA of the CDR3 is TGCGCCAGCAAACTTGACGGACAGGGGGTGGTTAGCACTGAAGCTTTCTTT. It codes for CASKLDGQGVVSTEAFF.